The TCR beta chain under discussion was sequenced for a study of blood T cells in healthy people across ages. A second about 7 to 11 cycle PCR used barcoded and J-beta primers. Each CDR3 protein gets one entry after TCRdb re-called the 5' RACE reads with MiXCR. The sample lists roughly 1.6 million distinct CDR3 sequences; around 35% were seen once. The CDR3 has 15 residues. From germline, CDR1 is LNHNV and CDR2 YYDKDF (reference sequence). Per-sample PBMC isolation yielded at least 6.5 million cells. A minimum of 5 micrograms of total RNA was extracted per sample. This receptor was taken from a woman aged 25-40 years in good health. The specimen sequenced was blood. This sequence joins TRBV15 and TRBJ2-1; no clear D gene. The J call is doubtful: the DNA matches TRBJ2-7 better. CDR3 coding DNA: TGTGCCACCAGCAGAGAACTGGGCGCCTACAATGAGCAGTACTTC. It encodes CATSRELGAYNEQYF.